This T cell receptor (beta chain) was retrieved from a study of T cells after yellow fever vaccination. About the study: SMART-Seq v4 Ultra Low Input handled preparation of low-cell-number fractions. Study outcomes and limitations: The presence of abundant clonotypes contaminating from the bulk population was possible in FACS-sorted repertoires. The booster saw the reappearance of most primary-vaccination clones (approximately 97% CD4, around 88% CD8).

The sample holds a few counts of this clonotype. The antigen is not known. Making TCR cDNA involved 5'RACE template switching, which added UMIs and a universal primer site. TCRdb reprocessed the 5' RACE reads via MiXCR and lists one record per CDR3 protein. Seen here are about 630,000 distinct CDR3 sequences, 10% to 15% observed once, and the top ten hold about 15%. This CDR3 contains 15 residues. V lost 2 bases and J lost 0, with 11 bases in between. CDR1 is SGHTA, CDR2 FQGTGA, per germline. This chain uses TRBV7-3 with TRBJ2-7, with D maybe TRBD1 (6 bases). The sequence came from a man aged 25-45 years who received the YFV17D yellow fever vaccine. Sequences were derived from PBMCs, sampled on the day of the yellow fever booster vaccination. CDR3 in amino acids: CASSLHGQPSYEQYF. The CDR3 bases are TGTGCCAGCAGCTTACATGGACAGCCCTCCTACGAGCAGTACTTC.